This T cell receptor beta chain was observed in a study of OX40 agonist ivuxolimab in advanced cancers. V lost 2 bases to trimming and J lost 0 bases, with 10 bases between them. The CDR3 extends over 15 amino acids. CDR1 MNHEY and CDR2 SVGAGI come from the germline V gene. Sequencing used immunoSEQ multiplex PCR; TCRdb keeps in-frame clones, though not all of them. The sample lists 52,000 or so clones, approximately 85% seen once, with around 10% in the top ten. Sequences were derived from CD4+ or CD8+ T cells sorted from blood, sampled in a trial of the OX40 agonist ivuxolimab. This clonotype originated in an adult with an advanced solid tumor such as melanoma, head and neck, liver or kidney cancer. The chain links TRBV6-5 to TRBJ2-5; unclear D gene. Here the CDR3 DNA reads TGTGCCAGCAGTTACCTGGGCAGAAACCAAGAGACCCAGTACTTC. This sequence encodes CASSYLGRNQETQYF.